The source of this T cell receptor beta chain is a study of blood T cell repertoires in COVID-19. Across the whole study: Samples representing acute and convalescent COVID-19 were sourced from the United States, Italy and Spain.

The CDR3 has 13 residues. The ends were cut back, 6 bases at V and 2 bases at J, with 7 bases in the middle. Germline CDR1 is SNHLY and CDR2 is FYNNEI. Those enrolled, adults aged 18 to 89 years, came from around 24 US areas. Participants were placed into cohorts based on the clinical history they reported. Generated by immunoSEQ multiplex PCR, the TCRdb table keeps only in-frame clones and is missing some. The sample carries under 350,000 clones, over 85% recorded once. This sequence was found in a man aged 55-75 years who had recovered from COVID-19. The chain recombines TRBV2 with TRBJ2-2, with no clear D. Sequencing was carried out using PBMCs or T cells enriched from blood (not recorded which). CDR3 protein: CASRRENTGELFF. For the CDR3, the DNA is TGTGCCAGCAGGAGAGAAAACACCGGGGAGCTGTTTTTT.